This is a list of T cell receptor beta chains from one sample in a study of cytomegalovirus exposure and HLA in healthy donors. The assay was immunoSEQ multiplex PCR, and TCRdb's table has in-frame clones only and misses some. The table has 200,000 or so clones, over 65% seen once. Material: PBMCs. These receptors all stem from a woman in her late teens or twenties in good health and CMV-seronegative. Both conserved end residues are part of each CDR3. D genes are given only for firm matches. Clone size is stated in some rows and not others, as once, few, many or a class when expanded.

length,D,V,size,J,DNA,CDR3
14,TRBD2,TRBV29-1,once,TRBJ2-5,TGCAGCGTTGAACTCACCGGGAGGGGTGAGACCCAGTACTTC,CSVELTGRGETQYF
14,TRBD1,TRBV5-4,once,TRBJ2-7,TGTGCCAGCAGCTTGGGACAGGGGGCCTACGAGCAGTACTTC,CASSLGQGAYEQYF
17,TRBD2,TRBV5-4,-,TRBJ2-7,TGTGCCAGCAGCTTTGGTCGAGCTAGCGGGGGAATCTACGAGCAGTACTTC,CASSFGRASGGIYEQYF
13,TRBD1,TRBV2,-,TRBJ1-2,TGTGCCAGCAGTCCTACAGGGGACTATGGCTACACCTTC,CASSPTGDYGYTF
13,-,TRBV6-5,-,TRBJ2-3,TGTGCCAGCGGGTGGGGGAGCACAGATACGCAGTATTTT,CASGWGSTDTQYF
14,TRBD1,TRBV27,-,TRBJ2-7,TGTGCCAGCACCGGGACAGGGCTTCTGGACGAGCAGTACTTC,CASTGTGLLDEQYF
17,TRBD2,TRBV2,-,TRBJ2-1,TGTGCCAGCAGTGAAGCGAAACCGGGACTAGGGGGCAATGAGCAGTTCTTC,CASSEAKPGLGGNEQFF
13,-,TRBV27,-,TRBJ1-2,TGTGCCAGCAGTCCACAGCCATTCTATGGCTACACCTTC,CASSPQPFYGYTF
15,-,TRBV5-6,-,TRBJ1-2,TGTGCCAGCAGCTCAACTGCGACAGGCAACTATGGCTACACCTTC,CASSSTATGNYGYTF
13,-,TRBV2,-,TRBJ1-1,TGTGCCAGCAAGACCTCTCCGAACACTGAAGCTTTCTTT,CASKTSPNTEAFF
12,-,TRBV30,-,TRBJ2-1,TGTGCCTGGGGGCGGACCTACAATGAGCAGTTCTTC,CAWGRTYNEQFF
14,-,TRBV5-4,-,TRBJ2-3,TGTGCCAGCAGCTTGGCTACCGCCTCAGATACGCAGTATTTT,CASSLATASDTQYF
15,TRBD2,TRBV2,-,TRBJ2-7,TGTGCCAGCAGCCGCACTAGCGGAAGCTCCTACGAGCAGTACTTC,CASSRTSGSSYEQYF
16,TRBD1,TRBV5-6,-,TRBJ2-7,TGTGCCAGCAGCTGGATGACAGGGGGAGCCTCCTACGAGCAGTACTTC,CASSWMTGGASYEQYF
13,-,TRBV4-2,-,TRBJ2-1,TGTGCCAGCAGCCAAGATTACAGCAATGAGCAGTTCTTC,CASSQDYSNEQFF
13,-,TRBV6-1,few,TRBJ1-5,TGTGCCAGCAGTGAAGCGTGGGGACAGCCCCAGCATTTT,CASSEAWGQPQHF
14,-,TRBV28,once,TRBJ2-3,TGTGCCAGCAGTTACCAGGGTAGAGTAGATACGCAGTATTTT,CASSYQGRVDTQYF
17,-,TRBV27,-,TRBJ1-2,TGTGCCAGCAGTTTGTCGGGAACGGATATTGGGTACTATGGCTACACCTTC,CASSLSGTDIGYYGYTF
16,TRBD2,TRBV9,once,TRBJ2-2,TGTGCCAGCAGCGCGACTAGCGGGAGGGAAACCGGGGAGCTGTTTTTT,CASSATSGRETGELFF
16,-,TRBV10-2,-,TRBJ2-7,TGCGCCAGCAGCCCCCCTTCGAGTCACAACCGTTACGAGCAGTACTTC,CASSPPSSHNRYEQYF
12,-,TRBV30,-,TRBJ2-3,TGTGCCTGGACGGAGTTATCTGGAAGGGGGGATTTT,CAWTELSGRGDF
12,-,TRBV2,once,TRBJ2-5,TGTGCCAGCAGGGACAGACAAGAGACCCAGTACTTC,CASRDRQETQYF
14,-,TRBV2,-,TRBJ2-2,TGTGCCAGCCGAGGGACTTCGAACACCGGGGAGCTGTTTTTT,CASRGTSNTGELFF
16,-,TRBV5-1,-,TRBJ2-1,TGCGCCAGCAGCTTGACAGGGTCTAATTCCTACAATGAGCAGTTCTTC,CASSLTGSNSYNEQFF
15,TRBD2,TRBV4-1,-,TRBJ2-3,TGCGCCAGCAGCCATTTAGCGGGAGGCACAGATACGCAGTATTTT,CASSHLAGGTDTQYF
16,TRBD1,TRBV5-1,-,TRBJ1-3,TGCGCCAGCAGCGTCACCGGGACAGGGGTAGGAAACACCATATATTTT,CASSVTGTGVGNTIYF
13,-,TRBV9,-,TRBJ1-5,TGTGCCAGCGGGGGCGAAAGGAATCAGCCCCAGCATTTT,CASGGERNQPQHF
16,-,TRBV9,-,TRBJ2-2,TGTGCCAGCAGCGTATCCCTCCGGAGGAACACCGGGGAGCTGTTTTTT,CASSVSLRRNTGELFF
13,-,TRBV5-1,-,TRBJ1-1,TGCGCCAGCAGCTTGGGGGGGCGCACTGAAGCTTTCTTT,CASSLGGRTEAFF
17,-,TRBV9,-,TRBJ1-2,TGTGCCAGCAGCTCCCAGGGGTCACAGGGATCAGGCTATGGCTACACCTTC,CASSSQGSQGSGYGYTF
16,TRBD2,TRBV5-1,-,TRBJ2-1,TGCGCCAGCAGCTCCGGGACTAGAGCCGGGGGGGGTGAGCAGTTCTTC,CASSSGTRAGGGEQFF
14,-,TRBV7-2,-,TRBJ2-7,TGTGCCAGCAGCGTGGGTCTATTGGCCTACGAGCAGTACTTC,CASSVGLLAYEQYF
13,-,TRBV5-5,-,TRBJ2-3,TGTGCCAGCAGCGGTCTAGGGACAGATACGCAGTATTTT,CASSGLGTDTQYF
13,-,TRBV27,-,TRBJ1-6,TGTGCCAGCAGAAGGCAGGGTAATTCACCCCTCCACTTT,CASRRQGNSPLHF
16,-,TRBV28,-,TRBJ2-3,TGTGCCAGCAGTTTAATTGGGGCAGGAGAAACAGATACGCAGTATTTT,CASSLIGAGETDTQYF
13,TRBD1,TRBV27,-,TRBJ2-7,TGTGCCAGCAGTTTTGGACAGGGTTCCGAGCAGTACTTC,CASSFGQGSEQYF